This T cell receptor beta chain stems from a study of T cell responses to AZD1222 COVID-19 vaccine. The CDR3 runs 15 residues. CDR1 SGHDN and CDR2 FVKESK come from the germline V gene. Deletions cut 3 bases from V and 0 bases from J, with 12 bases between. Sequenced by immunoSEQ multiplex PCR; TCRdb stores in-frame clones only, minus some. The table has around 70,000 clones, 85% seen once. This receptor was identified in an adult in good health. This specimen was peripheral blood, taken on day 0 of AZD1222 vaccination. The rearrangement links TRBV14 to TRBJ2-7; tentative D call: TRBD1 (6 bases). CDR3: CASSHIMGASYEQYF. CDR3 nucleotides: TGTGCCAGCAGCCATATTATGGGGGCCTCCTACGAGCAGTACTTC.